Shown below are 27 T cell receptor beta chains from a single sample sequenced in a study of blood T cell repertoires in COVID-19. Sequencing was performed with immunoSEQ multiplex PCR; in TCRdb, only in-frame clones are kept and a portion is missing. The repertoire holds around 140,000 clones, approximately 85% seen once, with around 3.7% in the top ten. The specimen sequenced was PBMCs or T cells enriched from blood (not recorded which). These receptors were obtained from a woman between 50 and 59 years old with acute COVID-19.

V gene TRBV7-6 combines with J gene TRBJ2-5; TRBD2 might be the D (7 bases). Germline CDR1 and CDR2: SGHVS and FNYEAQ. The CDR3 is 16 residues long. Trimming took off 0 bases at V and 5 bases at J, with 16 bases between the two ends. The DNA for the CDR3 is TGTGCCAGCAGCTTAGCCCTCTGGGGGGGGCGGGAGACCCAGTACTTC. Protein sequence: CASSLALWGGRETQYF.

The chain has TRBV5-5 and TRBJ2-1; 14 bases fit TRBD2. Germline-derived CDR1 and CDR2 are SGHKS and YYEKEE (reference sequence). V lost 6 bases to trimming and J lost 4 bases; unmatched junction nucleotides: 6. The CDR3 loop spans 16 amino acids. The CDR3 here is CASKGGTSGSYNEQFF. DNA for the CDR3: TGTGCCAGCAAGGGGGGGACTAGCGGGAGTTACAATGAGCAGTTCTTC.

The chain carries TRBV9 and TRBJ1-1, with 7 bases matching TRBD1. The germline V gene has CDR1 SGDLS and CDR2 YYNGEE. V was clipped by 4 bases and J by 1 base; unmatched bases: 7. This CDR3 comprises 15 residues. This chain's CDR3 is CASSSPTGKNTEAFF. CDR3 DNA sequence: TGTGCCAGCAGCAGCCCGACAGGGAAGAACACTGAAGCTTTCTTT. Supplemented by reference TRBV9 and TRBJ1-1, the full variable domain reads DSGVTQTPKHLITATGQRVTLRCSPRSGDLSVYWYQQSLDQGLQFLIQYYNGEERAKGNILERFSAQQFPDLHSELNLSSLELGDSALYFCASSSPTGKNTEAFFGQGTRLTVV.

This chain uses TRBV6-6 with TRBJ2-1; TRBD2 matches at 8 bases. V lost 5 bases to trimming and J lost 0 bases; unmatched junction nucleotides: 9. Looked up from germline, CDR1 is MNHNY and CDR2 is SVGAGI (reference sequence). The CDR3 has 17 residues. The CDR3 loop is CASSPQLSGSSYNEQFF. The DNA of the CDR3 is TGTGCCAGCAGTCCCCAACTCAGCGGGAGCTCCTACAATGAGCAGTTCTTC.

The chain has TRBV4-2 and TRBJ2-3; 11 positions agree with TRBD1. Germline assignment: CDR1 LGHNA and CDR2 YNFKEQ. With V trimmed by 4 bases and J by 2 bases, 8 bases remained unmatched. The CDR3 is 17 residues long. As DNA, the CDR3 is TGTGCCAGCAGCCGACCTGGGACAGGGGGGCTCACAGATACGCAGTATTTT. Translating gives CASSRPGTGGLTDTQYF.

This chain links TRBV11-2 with TRBJ2-7; no firm D call. The CDR3 consists of 11 residues. V lost 5 bases, J lost 4 bases, and 6 bases lay in between. Germline-derived CDR1 and CDR2 are SGHAT and FQNNGV. The DNA for the CDR3 is TGTGCCAGCAGCGCTAGGTACGAGCAGTACTTC. This gives the protein CASSARYEQYF.

The chain links TRBV5-3 to TRBJ2-7, with 7 bases lining up with TRBD1. TRBV5-3 is annotated as an ORF whose role is uncertain. The CDR3 is 17 amino acids. V shed 6 bases and J 6 bases; nucleotides not matched to a gene: 21. CDR3 nucleotide sequence: TGTGCCAGAAAGGCTGAAATAACAGGGGCCAGGTGTCTCGAGCAGTACTTC. It yields the protein CARKAEITGARCLEQYF.

The chain couples TRBV12-3 or TRBV12-4 to TRBJ2-7, with 7 bases fitting TRBD1. With 5 bases clipped from V and 3 bases from J, the junction kept 4 bases outside the gene matches. The CDR3 totals 13 residues. The CDR3 nucleotides are TGTGCCAGCAGTCCGGGACAGAACTACGAGCAGTACTTC. Amino acids: CASSPGQNYEQYF.

The J gene is TRBJ1-4, the V gene TRBV27; D may be TRBD1 (5 bases). The germline gives CDR1 MNHEY, CDR2 SMNVEV (reference sequence). V was shortened by 8 bases and J by 1 base, with 8 bases between the two germline ends. The length of the CDR3 is 13 residues. CDR3 sequence: CASGGRTNEKLFF. The CDR3 DNA sequence: TGTGCCAGCGGGGGGAGAACTAATGAAAAACTGTTTTTT.

The J gene is TRBJ2-3, the V gene TRBV7-9; D unresolved. The ends were cut back, 5 bases at V and 0 bases at J, with 9 bases in the middle. The V gene's germline CDR1 is SEHNR and CDR2 FQNEAQ (reference sequence). The CDR3 consists of 14 residues. The CDR3 bases are TGTGCCAGCAGCCCCGGTTTTAGCACAGATACGCAGTATTTT. Translated: CASSPGFSTDTQYF.

V is TRBV6-4 and J is TRBJ2-3, with 9 bases that match TRBD1. The CDR3 loop spans 13 amino acids. Losses at the gene ends were 10 bases for V and 4 bases for J; bases not matched to a gene: 6. Germline V CDR1 and CDR2: MRHNA, SNTAGT. CDR3 DNA: TGTGCCACCCGGAGACAGGGGGCAGATACGCAGTATTTT. Amino acids: CATRRQGADTQYF.

The V and J genes are TRBV7-8 and TRBJ1-6, with D perhaps matching TRBD1 (5 bases). V lost 6 bases and J 7 bases, leaving 16 bases between the germline ends. This CDR3 region has 15 residues. Germline loops: CDR1 SGHVS, CDR2 FQNEAQ. The CDR3: CASRRDSNSNSPLHF. The CDR3 DNA sequence: TGTGCCAGCAGGAGGGACTCGAACAGCAATTCACCCCTCCACTTT.

This chain joins TRBV30 and TRBJ1-5; TRBD1 is a possible D gene (6 bases). The CDR3 is made up of 14 amino acids. Deletions cut 0 bases from V and 7 bases from J, with 13 bases between. CDR1 and CDR2 from the germline V gene are GTSNPN and SVGIG (reference sequence). CDR3 coding DNA: TGTGCCTGGAGTGTACGGAGCAGGGGCCAGCCCCAGCATTTT. Its protein is CAWSVRSRGQPQHF.

The chain employs TRBV7-3 and TRBJ2-1; TRBD2 might be the D (5 bases). Germline assignment: CDR1 SGHTA and CDR2 FQGTGA. The CDR3 sequence is 17 residues long. V shed 5 bases and J shed 0 bases, with 17 bases lying between them. CDR3 residues: CASSPKGSGISYNEQFF. The CDR3 DNA reads as TGTGCCAGCAGCCCCAAAGGTTCGGGGATCTCCTACAATGAGCAGTTCTTC.

The chain joins TRBV12-3 or TRBV12-4 to TRBJ2-7, with unresolved D. V lost 5 bases and J 3 bases, leaving 11 bases between the germline ends. This CDR3 has 13 residues. CDR3 amino acids: CASSGPPRYEQYF. For the CDR3, the DNA is TGTGCCAGCAGTGGCCCCCCCCGCTACGAGCAGTACTTC.

CDR3: CASSVTSKETQYF. In DNA, the CDR3 is TGTGCCAGTAGTGTAACTAGCAAAGAGACCCAGTACTTC. The chain couples TRBV19 to TRBJ2-5; TRBD2 might be the D (6 bases). In germline, CDR1 is LNHDA, CDR2 SQIVND (reference sequence). V was shortened by 5 bases and J by 3 bases, with 10 bases between the two germline ends. The CDR3 loop spans 13 amino acids.

The V call is TRBV27, the J call TRBJ1-2; possibly TRBD1 for D (5 bases). Per germline, CDR1 MNHEY and CDR2 SMNVEV (reference sequence). V gave up 6 bases and J gave up 4 bases, with 12 bases separating them. CDR3 length: 13 amino acids. The CDR3 bases are TGTGCCAGCAGACCCGGGGGGGTCTATGGCTACACCTTC. The encoded protein is CASRPGGVYGYTF.

The chain recombines TRBV7-2 with TRBJ2-2; D is possibly TRBD2 (6 bases). The V and J ends lost 4 bases and 2 bases respectively, with 14 bases between them. CDR1 SGHTA and CDR2 FQGNSA come from the germline V gene. This CDR3 has 16 amino acids. CDR3 DNA: TGTGCCAGCAGCTATCGGGGCGGGGTAAACACCGGGGAGCTGTTTTTT. It specifies CASSYRGGVNTGELFF. The variable domain in full, completed from reference TRBV7-2 and TRBJ2-2, reads GAGVSQSPSNKVTEKGKDVELRCDPISGHTALYWYRQSLGQGLEFLIYFQGNSAPDKSGLPSDRFSAERTGGSVSTLTIQRTQQEDSAVYLCASSYRGGVNTGELFFGEGSRLTVL.

The rearrangement joins TRBV7-2 to TRBJ1-1; 7 nucleotides line up with TRBD1. CDR3 length: 14 amino acids. V trimming: 5 bases; J trimming: 0 bases; junction bases outside the gene matches: 3. Germline assignment: CDR1 SGHTA and CDR2 FQGNSA. The CDR3 DNA reads TGTGCCAGCAGCCAGACAGGGATGAACACTGAAGCTTTCTTT. Residues: CASSQTGMNTEAFF.

V usage is TRBV24-1 and J usage is TRBJ1-2, with D uncertain. The germline CDR1 and CDR2 sequences are KGHDR and SFDVKD. The CDR3 length is 12 residues. The ends were cut back, 2 bases at V and 6 bases at J, with 6 bases in the middle. CDR3 sequence: CATSDSGNGYTF. As DNA, the CDR3 is TGTGCCACCAGTGATTCCGGGAATGGCTACACCTTC.

The J gene is TRBJ2-3, the V gene TRBV11-2; 12 bases are a match to TRBD2. J was trimmed by 3 bases and V by 1 base; bases with no gene match: 11. This CDR3 is built from 19 residues. Germline CDR1 SGHAT, CDR2 FQNNGV. The DNA of the CDR3 is TGTGCCAGCAGCTTAGGAGGTCTAGCGGGAGGGGGGAAGACAGATACGCAGTATTTT. This gives the protein CASSLGGLAGGGKTDTQYF. The entire variable domain, with the rest obtained from reference TRBV11-2 and TRBJ2-3, is as follows: EAGVAQSPRYKIIEKRQSVAFWCNPISGHATLYWYQQILGQGPKLLIQFQNNGVVDDSQLPKDRFSAERLKGVDSTLKIQPAKLEDSAVYLCASSLGGLAGGGKTDTQYFGPGTRLTVL.

This clone was counted only a few times. V gene TRBV5-4 combines with J gene TRBJ2-3; no definite D call. The CDR3 length is 15 residues. Germline V lookup: CDR1 SGHNT, CDR2 YYREEE (reference sequence). The V and J ends lost 2 bases and 0 bases respectively, with 10 bases between them. The CDR3 region is CASSFGSSSTDTQYF. The CDR3 nucleotides read TGTGCCAGCAGCTTCGGGTCATCTAGCACAGATACGCAGTATTTT.

The CDR3 is CASSGTEGEKLFF. The CDR3 DNA follows: TGTGCCAGCAGCGGGACAGAAGGTGAAAAACTGTTTTTT. The V call is TRBV7-9, the J call TRBJ1-4; 7 bases map to TRBD1. After removal of 5 bases from V and 7 bases from J, the junction contained 4 bases not matched to a gene. Per the germline V gene, CDR1 is SEHNR and CDR2 is FQNEAQ (reference sequence). The CDR3 totals 13 residues.

This clone was counted once. This rearrangement joins TRBV29-1 to TRBJ2-1; 12 bases match TRBD2. Germline V gives CDR1 SQVTM, CDR2 ANQGSEA. The CDR3 is 16 amino acids. The V gene end was trimmed by 3 bases and the J gene end by 2 bases; junction bases not matched to a gene: 5. The CDR3 is CSVDPSSGRAYNEQFF. CDR3 DNA sequence: TGCAGCGTTGACCCGTCTAGCGGGAGGGCCTACAATGAGCAGTTCTTC.

The genes are TRBV4-3 and TRBJ1-1; D gene ambiguous. Trimming stripped 0 bases from V and 0 bases from J, with 14 bases between. The CDR3 covers 17 residues. Looked up from germline, CDR1 is LGHNA and CDR2 is YSLEER. CDR3 sequence: CASSQDIPGRMNTEAFF. The CDR3, as DNA: TGCGCCAGCAGCCAAGATATCCCGGGTCGAATGAACACTGAAGCTTTCTTT.

V and J are TRBV7-8 and TRBJ2-7; 7 positions match TRBD1. The germline V gene encodes CDR1 SGHVS and CDR2 FQNEAQ. The CDR3 runs to 13 residues. The V gene end was trimmed by 4 bases and the J gene end by 2 bases; junction bases not matched to a gene: 2. The CDR3 loop is CASSWDRTYEQYF. CDR3 DNA sequence: TGTGCCAGCAGCTGGGACAGAACCTACGAGCAGTACTTC.

The chain has TRBV9 and TRBJ2-1; 7 bases are a match to TRBD2. This CDR3 region has 13 residues. Germline V gene sequence: CDR1 SGDLS, CDR2 YYNGEE. The ends lost 3 bases at V and 6 bases at J; junction bases unmatched: 3. Here the CDR3 reads CASSEWTSNEQFF. As DNA, the CDR3 is TGTGCCAGCAGCGAATGGACTAGCAATGAGCAGTTCTTC. Full variable domain (rest looked up from reference TRBV9 and TRBJ2-1): DSGVTQTPKHLITATGQRVTLRCSPRSGDLSVYWYQQSLDQGLQFLIQYYNGEERAKGNILERFSAQQFPDLHSELNLSSLELGDSALYFCASSEWTSNEQFFGPGTRLTVL.